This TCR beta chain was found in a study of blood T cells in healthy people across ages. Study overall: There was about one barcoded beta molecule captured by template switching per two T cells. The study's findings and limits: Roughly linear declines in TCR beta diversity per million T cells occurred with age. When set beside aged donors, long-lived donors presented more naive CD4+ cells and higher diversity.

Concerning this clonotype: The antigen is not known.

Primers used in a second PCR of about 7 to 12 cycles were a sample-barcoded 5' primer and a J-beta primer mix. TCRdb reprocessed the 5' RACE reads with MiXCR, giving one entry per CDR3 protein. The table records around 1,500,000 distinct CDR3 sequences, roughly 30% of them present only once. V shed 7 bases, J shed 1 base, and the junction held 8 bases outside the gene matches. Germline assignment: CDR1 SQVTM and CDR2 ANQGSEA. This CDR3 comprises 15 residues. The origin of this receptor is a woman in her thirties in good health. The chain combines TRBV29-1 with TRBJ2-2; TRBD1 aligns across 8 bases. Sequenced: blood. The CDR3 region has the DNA TGCAGCGCCTCTTTCGACAGGGGGAACACCGGGGAGCTGTTTTTT. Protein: CSASFDRGNTGELFF.